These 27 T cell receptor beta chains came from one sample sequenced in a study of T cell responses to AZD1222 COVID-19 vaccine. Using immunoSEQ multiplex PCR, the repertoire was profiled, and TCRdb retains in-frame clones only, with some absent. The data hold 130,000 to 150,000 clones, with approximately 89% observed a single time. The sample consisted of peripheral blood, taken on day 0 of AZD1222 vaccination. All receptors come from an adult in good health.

This CDR3 reads CASNRVFNQPQHF. CDR3 in DNA: TGTGCCAGTAATAGGGTGTTCAATCAGCCCCAGCATTTT. This sequence joins TRBV19 and TRBJ1-5, with D hard to call. CDR3 size: 13 residues. Germline V CDR1 and CDR2: LNHDA, SQIVND (reference sequence). V lost 7 bases and J lost 3, with 10 bases in between.

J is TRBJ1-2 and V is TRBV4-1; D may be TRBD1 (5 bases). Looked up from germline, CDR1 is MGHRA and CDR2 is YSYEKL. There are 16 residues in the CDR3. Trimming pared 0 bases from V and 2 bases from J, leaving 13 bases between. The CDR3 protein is CASSQDLGRANYGYTF. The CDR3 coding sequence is TGCGCCAGCAGCCAAGATCTCGGCAGGGCGAACTATGGCTACACCTTC.

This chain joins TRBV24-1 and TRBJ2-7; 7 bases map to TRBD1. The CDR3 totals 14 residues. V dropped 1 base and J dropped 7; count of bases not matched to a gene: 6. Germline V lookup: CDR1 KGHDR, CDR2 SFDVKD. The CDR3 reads CATSDFRRGSEQYF. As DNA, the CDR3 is TGTGCCACCAGTGATTTCCGCAGGGGGTCGGAGCAGTACTTC.

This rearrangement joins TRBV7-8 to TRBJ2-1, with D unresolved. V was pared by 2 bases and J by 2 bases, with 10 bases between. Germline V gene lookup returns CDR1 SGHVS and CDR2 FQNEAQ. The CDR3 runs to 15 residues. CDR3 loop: CASSLWSATYNEQFF. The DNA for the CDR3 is TGTGCCAGCAGCTTATGGTCGGCGACCTACAATGAGCAGTTCTTC.

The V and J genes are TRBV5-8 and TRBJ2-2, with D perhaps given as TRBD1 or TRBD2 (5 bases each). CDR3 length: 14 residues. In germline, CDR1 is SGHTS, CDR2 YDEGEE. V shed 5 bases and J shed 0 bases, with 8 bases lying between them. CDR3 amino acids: CASRWGTNTGELFF. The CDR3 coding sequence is TGTGCCAGCAGGTGGGGGACGAACACCGGGGAGCTGTTTTTT. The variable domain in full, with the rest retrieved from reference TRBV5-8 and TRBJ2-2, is EAGVTQSPTHLIKTRGQQATLRCSPISGHTSVYWYQQALGLGLQFLLWYDEGEERNRGNFPPRFSGRQFPNYSSELNVNALELEDSALYLCASRWGTNTGELFFGEGSRLTVL.

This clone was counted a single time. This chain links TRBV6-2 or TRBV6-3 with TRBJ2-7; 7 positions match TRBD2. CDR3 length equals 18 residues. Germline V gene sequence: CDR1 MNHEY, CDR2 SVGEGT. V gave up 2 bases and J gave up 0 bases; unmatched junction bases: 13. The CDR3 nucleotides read TGTGCCAGCAGTTACCCGGAGACGGCTAGCGGCTACTCCTACGAGCAGTACTTC. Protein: CASSYPETASGYSYEQYF.

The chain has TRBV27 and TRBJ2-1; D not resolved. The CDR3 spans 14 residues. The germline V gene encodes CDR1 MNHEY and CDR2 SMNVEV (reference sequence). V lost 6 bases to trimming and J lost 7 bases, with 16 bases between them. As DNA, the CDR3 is TGTGCCAGCAGCTTTAATATCGGTAGTAATGAGCAGTTCTTC. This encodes CASSFNIGSNEQFF.

CDR3 coding DNA: TGTGCCACCAGCAGAGATCCTGGAAACACCATATATTTT. Protein sequence: CATSRDPGNTIYF. The rearrangement links TRBV15 to TRBJ1-3, with D unclear. The CDR3 length is 13 residues. Deletions cut 0 bases from V and 2 bases from J, with 2 bases between. Germline V gives CDR1 LNHNV, CDR2 YYDKDF (reference sequence).

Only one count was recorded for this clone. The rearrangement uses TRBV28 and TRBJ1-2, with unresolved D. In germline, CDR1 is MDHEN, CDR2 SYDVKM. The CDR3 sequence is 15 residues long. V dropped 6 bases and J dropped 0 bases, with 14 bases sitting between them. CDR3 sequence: CASSFSRRANYGYTF. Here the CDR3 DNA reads TGTGCCAGCAGCTTCAGTCGGAGAGCTAACTATGGCTACACCTTC.

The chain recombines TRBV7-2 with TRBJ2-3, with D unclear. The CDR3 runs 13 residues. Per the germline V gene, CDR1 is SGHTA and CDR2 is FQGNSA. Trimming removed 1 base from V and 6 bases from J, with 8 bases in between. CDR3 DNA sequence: TGTGCCAGCAGCTTAGGGGTTTCGGATACGCAGTATTTT. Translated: CASSLGVSDTQYF.

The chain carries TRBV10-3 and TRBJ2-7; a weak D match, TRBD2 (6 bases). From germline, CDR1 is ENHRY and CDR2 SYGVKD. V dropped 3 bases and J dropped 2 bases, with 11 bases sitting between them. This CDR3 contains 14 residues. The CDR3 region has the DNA TGTGCCATCAGTGAATCAGGGAGGCCCTACGAGCAGTACTTC. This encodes CAISESGRPYEQYF.

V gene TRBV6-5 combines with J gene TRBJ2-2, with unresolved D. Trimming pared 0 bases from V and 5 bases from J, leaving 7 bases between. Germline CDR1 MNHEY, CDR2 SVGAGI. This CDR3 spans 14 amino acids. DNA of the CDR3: TGTGCCAGCAGTTACTCGAAGACAACCGGGGAGCTGTTTTTT. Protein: CASSYSKTTGELFF.

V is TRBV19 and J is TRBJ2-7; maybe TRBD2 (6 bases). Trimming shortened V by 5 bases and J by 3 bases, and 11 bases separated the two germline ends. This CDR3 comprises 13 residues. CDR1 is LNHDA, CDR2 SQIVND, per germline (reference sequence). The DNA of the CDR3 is TGTGCCAGTAGTCCCCGGGACTTCTACGAGCAGTACTTC. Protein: CASSPRDFYEQYF. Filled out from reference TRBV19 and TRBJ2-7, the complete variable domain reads DGGITQSPKYLFRKEGQNVTLSCEQNLNHDAMYWYRQDPGQGLRLIYYSQIVNDFQKGDIAEGYSVSREKKESFPLTVTSAQKNPTAFYLCASSPRDFYEQYFGPGTRLTVT.

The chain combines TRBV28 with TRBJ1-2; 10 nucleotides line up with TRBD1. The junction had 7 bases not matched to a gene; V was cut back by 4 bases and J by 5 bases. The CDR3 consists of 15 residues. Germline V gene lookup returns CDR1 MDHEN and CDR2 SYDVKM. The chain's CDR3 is CASSSPGTGDYGYTF. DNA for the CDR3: TGTGCCAGCAGTTCACCCGGGACAGGGGATTATGGCTACACCTTC.

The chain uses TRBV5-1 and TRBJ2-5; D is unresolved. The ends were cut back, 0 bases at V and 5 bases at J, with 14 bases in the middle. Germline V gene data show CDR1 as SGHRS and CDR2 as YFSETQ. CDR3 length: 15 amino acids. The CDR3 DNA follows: TGCGCCAGCAGCTTGGAACAGTCCACTGGGGAGACCCAGTACTTC. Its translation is CASSLEQSTGETQYF. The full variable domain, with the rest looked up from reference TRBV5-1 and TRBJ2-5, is KAGVTQTPRYLIKTRGQQVTLSCSPISGHRSVSWYQQTPGQGLQFLFEYFSETQRNKGNFPGRFSGRQFSNSRSEMNVSTLELGDSALYLCASSLEQSTGETQYFGPGTRLLVL.

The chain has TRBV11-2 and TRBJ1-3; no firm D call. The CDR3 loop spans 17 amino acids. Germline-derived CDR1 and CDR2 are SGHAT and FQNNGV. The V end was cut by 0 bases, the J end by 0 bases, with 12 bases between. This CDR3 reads CASSLDLYRISGNTIYF. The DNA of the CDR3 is TGTGCCAGCAGCTTAGATCTATACAGAATCTCTGGAAACACCATATATTTT.

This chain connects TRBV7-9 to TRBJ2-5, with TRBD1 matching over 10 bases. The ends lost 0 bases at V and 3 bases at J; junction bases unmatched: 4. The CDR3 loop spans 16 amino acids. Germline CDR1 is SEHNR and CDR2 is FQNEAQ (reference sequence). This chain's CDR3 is CASSLAPTGGKETQYF. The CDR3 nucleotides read TGTGCCAGCAGCTTAGCCCCGACAGGGGGCAAAGAGACCCAGTACTTC. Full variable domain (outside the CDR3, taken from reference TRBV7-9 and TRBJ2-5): DTGVSQNPRHKITKRGQNVTFRCDPISEHNRLYWYRQTLGQGPEFLTYFQNEAQLEKSRLLSDRFSAERPKGSFSTLEIQRTEQGDSAMYLCASSLAPTGGKETQYFGPGTRLLVL.

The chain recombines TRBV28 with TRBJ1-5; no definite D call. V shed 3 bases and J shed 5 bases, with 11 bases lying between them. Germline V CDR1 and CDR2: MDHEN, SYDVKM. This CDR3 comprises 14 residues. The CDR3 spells CASSFNLGHQPQHF. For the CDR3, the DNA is TGTGCCAGCAGTTTTAACTTAGGGCATCAGCCCCAGCATTTT.

The CDR3 is CASSDVGNSPLHF. The CDR3 coding sequence is TGTGCCAGCAGTGATGTGGGGAATTCACCCCTCCACTTT. This chain uses TRBV2 with TRBJ1-6; no reliable D call. The CDR3 has 13 amino acids. The germline V and J ends were trimmed by 3 bases and 7 bases, with 7 bases remaining between them. CDR1 and CDR2 from the germline V gene are SNHLY and FYNNEI.

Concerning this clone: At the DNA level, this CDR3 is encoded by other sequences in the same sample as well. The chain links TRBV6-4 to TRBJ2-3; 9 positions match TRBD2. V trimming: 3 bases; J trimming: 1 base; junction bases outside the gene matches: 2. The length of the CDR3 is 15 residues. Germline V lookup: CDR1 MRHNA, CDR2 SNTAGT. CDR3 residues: CASSEGGGGTDTQYF. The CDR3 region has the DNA TGTGCCAGCAGTGAAGGCGGGGGGGGCACAGATACGCAGTATTTT.

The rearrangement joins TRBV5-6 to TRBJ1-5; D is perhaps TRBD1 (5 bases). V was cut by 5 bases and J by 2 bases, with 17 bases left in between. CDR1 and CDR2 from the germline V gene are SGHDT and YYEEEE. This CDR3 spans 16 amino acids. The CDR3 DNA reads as TGTGCCAGCAGTTCAAGCCGGGGAGGGGGCAATCAGCCCCAGCATTTT. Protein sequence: CASSSSRGGGNQPQHF.

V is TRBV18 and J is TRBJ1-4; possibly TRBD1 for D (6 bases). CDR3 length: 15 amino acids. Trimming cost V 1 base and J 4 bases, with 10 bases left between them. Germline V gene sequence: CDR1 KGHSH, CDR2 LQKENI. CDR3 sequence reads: CASSPQDSRNEKLFF. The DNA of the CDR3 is TGTGCCAGCTCACCACAGGACAGTCGTAATGAAAAACTGTTTTTT.

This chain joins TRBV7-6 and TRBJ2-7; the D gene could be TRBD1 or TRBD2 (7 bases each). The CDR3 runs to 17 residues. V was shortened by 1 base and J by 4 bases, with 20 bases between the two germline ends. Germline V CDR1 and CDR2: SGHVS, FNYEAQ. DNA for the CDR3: TGTGCCAGCAGCTTAGGGGGAGGGATTGACAGGGCGTACGAGCAGTACTTC. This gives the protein CASSLGGGIDRAYEQYF.

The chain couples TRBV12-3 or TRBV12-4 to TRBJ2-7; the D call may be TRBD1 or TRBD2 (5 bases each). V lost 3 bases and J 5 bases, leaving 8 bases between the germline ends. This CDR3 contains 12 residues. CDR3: CASSLTGHEQYF. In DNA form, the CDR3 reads TGTGCCAGCAGTTTGACGGGACACGAGCAGTACTTC.

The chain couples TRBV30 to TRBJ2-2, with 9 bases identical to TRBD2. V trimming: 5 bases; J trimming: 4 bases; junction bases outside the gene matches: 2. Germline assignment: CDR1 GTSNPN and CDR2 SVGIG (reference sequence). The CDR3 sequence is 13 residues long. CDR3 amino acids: CAWGLAPTGELFF. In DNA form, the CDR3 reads TGTGCCTGGGGACTAGCGCCCACCGGGGAGCTGTTTTTT.

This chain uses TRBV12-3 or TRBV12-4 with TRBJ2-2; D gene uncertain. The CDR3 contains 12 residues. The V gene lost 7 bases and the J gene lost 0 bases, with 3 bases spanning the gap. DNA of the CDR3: TGTGCCAGCAACCCGAACACCGGGGAGCTGTTTTTT. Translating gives CASNPNTGELFF.

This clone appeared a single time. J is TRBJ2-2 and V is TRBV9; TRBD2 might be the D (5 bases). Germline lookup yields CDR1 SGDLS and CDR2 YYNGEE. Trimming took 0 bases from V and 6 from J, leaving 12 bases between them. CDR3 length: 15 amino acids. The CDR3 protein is CASSVGFVGAGELFF. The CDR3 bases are TGTGCCAGCAGCGTAGGATTCGTGGGAGCCGGGGAGCTGTTTTTT.